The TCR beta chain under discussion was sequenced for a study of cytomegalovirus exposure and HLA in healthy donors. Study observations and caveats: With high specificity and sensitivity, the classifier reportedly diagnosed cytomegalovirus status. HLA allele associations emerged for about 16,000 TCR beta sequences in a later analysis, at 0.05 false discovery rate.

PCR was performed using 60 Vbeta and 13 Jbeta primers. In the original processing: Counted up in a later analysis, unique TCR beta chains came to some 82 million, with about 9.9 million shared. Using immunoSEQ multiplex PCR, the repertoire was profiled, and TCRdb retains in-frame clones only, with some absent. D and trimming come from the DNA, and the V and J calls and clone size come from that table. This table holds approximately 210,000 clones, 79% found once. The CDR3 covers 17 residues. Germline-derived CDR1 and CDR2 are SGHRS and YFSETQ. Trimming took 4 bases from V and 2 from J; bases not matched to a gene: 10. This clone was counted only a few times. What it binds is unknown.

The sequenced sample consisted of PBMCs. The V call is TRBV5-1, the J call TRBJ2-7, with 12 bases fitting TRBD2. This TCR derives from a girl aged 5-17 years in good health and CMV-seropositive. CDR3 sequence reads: CASSPGLAGRFPYEQYF. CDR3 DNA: TGCGCCAGCAGCCCCGGACTAGCGGGGAGGTTTCCCTACGAGCAGTACTTC.